This entry is about one T cell receptor beta chain. Its binding antigen is unknown. The CDR3 has 15 amino acids, counting the end cysteine and phenylalanine. The only DNA kept is the CDR3, 45 bases in frame from the first base. In the germline V gene, CDR1 corresponds to SGHVS and CDR2 to FQNEAQ. The germline V end is reduced by 5 bases and the J end by 3 bases; junction bases left unmatched: 7. The library was generated by the immunoSEQ multiplex PCR assay. The multiplex PCR relied on a mix of 60 forward primers for TCR Vbeta segments and 13 reverse primers for TCR Jbeta segments. A multiplex PCR assay on genomic DNA amplified the CDR3 region of rearranged TCR beta genes. The amplified TCR beta libraries were sequenced on the Illumina HiSeq System as 87-base-pair reads. Under the source paper's analysis protocol: A later analysis tallied 75 million to 95 million unique TCR beta chains across the 666 repertoires, and some 12 million of those chains were shared by two or more donors. Raw reads were error-corrected and collapsed into unique sequences with a nearest-neighbor algorithm that merged closely related sequences to remove PCR and sequencing errors. V, D and J gene segments were assigned by aligning CDR3 sequences to IMGT reference sequences. For a sequence to be retained, at least a six-nucleotide match to both a V gene segment and a J gene segment was required. A rearrangement counted as productive if the CDR3 had no stop codons and remained in frame with V and J, and every other rearrangement counted as non-productive. CDR3 was defined according to IMGT convention as the region running from the second conserved V-encoded cysteine to the conserved J-encoded phenylalanine. In an earlier analysis of some 550 of the donors, sequences lacking an unambiguous match to a single V gene segment were excluded. An earlier analysis of a few hundred of the donors classified V segments as functional when productive rearrangements were above 56.7% and as segregating when the standard deviation between donors was above 5%. To diagnose cytomegalovirus status from the catalog of TCR beta chain sequences, a statistical classification framework was built. In a later analysis, TCR nucleotide sequences were compared against IMGT/GENE-DB human TR gene sequences so that V and J genes could be assigned. In a later analysis, CDR3 sequences and most-parsimonious VDJ recombination scenarios were assigned using the TCRdist pipeline. A later analysis defined each TCR beta chain by its CDR3 amino acid sequence plus V-gene family, and excluded reads lacking a unique V-gene family. A later analysis removed 500 to 600 highly shared, low-generation-probability nucleotide sequences to deal with suspected cross-contamination and a sequencing artifact. A later analysis calculated a clonal expansion index for each public chain from normalized within-repertoire ranks of inferred template counts. In a later analysis, generation probabilities were computed using a VDJ recombination model fitted to out-of-frame rearrangements, and the results were checked against IGoR. A later analysis scored TCR-TCR, TCR-HLA and TCR-CMV co-occurrence with hypergeometric tests, applying a repertoire-size bias correction to TCR pairs. False discovery rates were estimated in a later analysis by permuting HLA or CMV assignments 20 times. In a later analysis, co-occurring TCRs were grouped using DBSCAN, and TCRdist sequence similarity was added for clustering within HLA-allele-positive subsets. For co-occurrence clustering, repertoires with fewer than 30,000 or more than 120,000 public chains were excluded, along with five repertoires with anomalous nucleotide sharing. TCRdb mirrors the immuneACCESS table, restricted to in-frame sequences. Some clones are absent from its copies; in checked studies, under half trace to an unresolved V gene, and the reason for the others is unknown. The DNA gave D and trimming, while V, J and clone size come from that table. This sample's listing comprises tens of thousands of clones. Of the sample, over 1.5% is held by the ten largest clones.

The sample originates from a study of cytomegalovirus exposure and HLA in healthy donors (dated by TCRdb to between 2016 and 2019). Describing the broader study: According to an earlier analysis of 587 of the donors, about 180 million T cells yielded 90 million to 140 million unique TCR beta sequences and about 300 Gb of sequence data. An early release covering roughly 580 HLA-typed donors comprised about 300 gigabases of sequencing data and approximately 80 million unique TCR sequences. The genetic ancestry cluster associated with self-reported Caucasian donors included 81% of the roughly 380 genotyped donors. The study was designed to test whether signatures of past pathogen exposure could be identified by cataloging public T cell receptors. Using immunosequencing, the study profiled T cell repertoires from fewer than 700 subjects and related those repertoires to cytomegalovirus serostatus. Besides the first cohort of about 730 subjects, a separate validation cohort made up of roughly 130 different subjects was used. To predict cytomegalovirus infection status, the study combined high-throughput TCR immunosequencing, statistical association of individual TCRs with disease status, and machine learning. A later analysis re-analyzed previously published TCR beta repertoires from about 730 donors and added high-resolution HLA genotyping to study TCR occurrence patterns. In the later analysis, no new phenotypic data were used to find candidate immune exposures; instead, reliance was placed on TCR beta sequences and their occurrence across donors. To decide whether each TCR beta V gene segment behaved as functional or pseudogenic, an earlier analysis of several hundred of the donors relied on high-throughput TCR beta sequencing. Donor age, sex, ethnicity and CMV serostatus were compiled together with the repertoire data. Genome-wide SNP genotypes for about 65% of the roughly 670 donors were used in a later genetic analysis, which treated that subset as a discovery cohort. All discovery cohort repertoires had been generated on a single sequencing platform. HLA typing covered class I and class II loci at four-digit resolution. Typing coverage varied by locus: roughly 629-630 donors for A, B, C, DRB1 and DQB1; 500 to 550 for DQA1; about 600 for DPA1; some 470 for DPB1. Four or five DR-DQ haplotypes were handled as single units for association and clustering, since linkage in the cohort was strong. On average, around 240,000 unique TCR beta nucleotide sequences were sequenced per donor among some 420 genotyped donors of the cohort, with around 19% of those sequences being non-productive.

General findings and caveats noted by the study authors: In a later analysis, most CMV-associated TCR beta chains were found to appear HLA-restricted, with HLA associations seemingly driven largely by CMV exposure. Most TCR sequences were seen in very few donors, while some public TCRs were found in many individuals. Because counts were too low, around 17 rarely observed V segments, including chromosome 9 orphons, were left out of the earlier analysis of 500 to 750 of the donors. Assigning TCR associations to individual alleles was difficult when HLA alleles, especially DR and DQ, strongly co-occurred. The study listed 150 to 200 TCR beta chains as associated with cytomegalovirus. A few of the identified cytomegalovirus-associated TCR beta chains were confirmed in vitro to be specific for cytomegalovirus antigens. Sequencing depth was assumed to be roughly uniform across donors in the presence/absence analyses, though that assumption may not hold. According to the authors, the approach could potentially be generalized to other disease states and immunological phenotypes. A later analysis associated 15,000 to 20,000 TCR beta sequences with specific HLA alleles at a false discovery rate of 0.05. A later analysis found that HLA-associated TCR beta chains were more clonally expanded and had lower generation probabilities than equally common non-associated chains. Because HLA typing was missing for some donors at each locus, association tests included only the typed subset. Several of the top co-occurrence clusters appeared to be linked to parvovirus B19, influenza, CMV and Epstein-Barr virus, according to a later analysis. A later genetic analysis associated a missense DCLRE1C variant with V-gene and J-gene trimming of TCR beta chains, and an independent cohort replicated the association. In a later genetic analysis, fewer N-insertions in productive TCRs were reported among donors in an Asian-associated ancestry cluster than the approximately 670-donor mean. A group of highly shared sequence variants was considered likely to be a technical artifact of the sequencing pipeline. In an earlier analysis of 587 of the donors, most TCR beta V segments appeared in productive rearrangements about 87% or about 30% of the time, broadly matching IMGT annotations. In a later analysis, TCR association rates were found to vary across HLA loci, with the most associated TCRs seen for DRB1 alleles and the fewest for HLA-C alleles. A further reported finding was that TCR beta sequences accurately predicted the HLA-A and HLA-B alleles for most subjects in the first cohort. Correlated functional status among segregating V segments might reflect linkage disequilibrium, but an unknown experimental factor could not be ruled out. CMV serostatus was the only immune exposure information available for the cohort. Cytomegalovirus status was reported to be diagnosed by the classifier with high specificity and sensitivity in both the original and validation cohorts. Some IMGT-functional V segments, including TRBV6-2 and TRBV6-3, could not be told apart with the 87-base-pair reads, so those segments were excluded. The cohort was sequenced for TCR beta chains only, and without alpha or paired-chain data the features that could be detected were limited.

The cohort consisted of 600 or so healthy bone marrow donors. All cohort members were sampled while nominally healthy, although unrecorded immune exposures were likely present. The donor was CMV seronegative and belonged to the group of 320 or so seronegative cohort members. Every donor gave a peripheral blood sample, and the peripheral blood mononuclear cells from that sample were used for TCR beta sequencing. Genomic DNA extraction from the blood cell samples was performed with the Qiagen DNeasy Blood Extraction Kit. The chain is assembled from TRBV7-8 and TRBJ1-1, with TRBD1 matching 9 junction bases. The sample taken for sequencing was PBMCs. The sequence came from a woman aged 25 to 39 in good health and CMV-seronegative. The CDR3 region has the sequence CASSLQGAQDTEAFF. Read as DNA, the sequence is TGTGCCAGCAGCCTACAGGGGGCGCAGGACACTGAAGCTTTCTTT.